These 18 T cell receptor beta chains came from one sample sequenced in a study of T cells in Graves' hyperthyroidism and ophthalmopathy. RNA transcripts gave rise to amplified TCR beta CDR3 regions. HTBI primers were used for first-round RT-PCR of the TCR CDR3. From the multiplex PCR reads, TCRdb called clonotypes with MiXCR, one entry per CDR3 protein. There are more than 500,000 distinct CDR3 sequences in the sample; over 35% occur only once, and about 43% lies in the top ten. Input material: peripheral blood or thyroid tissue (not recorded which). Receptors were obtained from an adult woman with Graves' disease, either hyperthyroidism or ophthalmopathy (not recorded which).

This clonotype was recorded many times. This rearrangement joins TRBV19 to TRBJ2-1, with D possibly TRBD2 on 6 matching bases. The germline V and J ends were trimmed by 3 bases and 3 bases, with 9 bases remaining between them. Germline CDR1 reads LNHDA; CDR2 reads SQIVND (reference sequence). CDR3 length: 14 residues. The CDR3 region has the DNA TGTGCCAGTAGTATGTCGGGAGTCTACAATGAGCAGTTCTTC. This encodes CASSMSGVYNEQFF.

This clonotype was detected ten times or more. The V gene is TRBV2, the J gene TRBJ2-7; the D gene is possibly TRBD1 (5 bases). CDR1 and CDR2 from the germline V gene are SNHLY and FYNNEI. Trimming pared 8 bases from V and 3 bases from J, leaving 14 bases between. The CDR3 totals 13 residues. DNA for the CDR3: TGTGCCAGCCGGCGAGACAGTTTCTACGAGCAGTACTTC. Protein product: CASRRDSFYEQYF.

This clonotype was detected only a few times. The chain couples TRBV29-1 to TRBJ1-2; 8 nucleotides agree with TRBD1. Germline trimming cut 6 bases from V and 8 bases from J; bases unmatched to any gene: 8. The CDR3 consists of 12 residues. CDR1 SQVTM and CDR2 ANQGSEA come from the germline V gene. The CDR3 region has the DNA TGCAGCGTCGAGACAGGGGCCGGGGGCTACACCTTC. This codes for CSVETGAGGYTF.

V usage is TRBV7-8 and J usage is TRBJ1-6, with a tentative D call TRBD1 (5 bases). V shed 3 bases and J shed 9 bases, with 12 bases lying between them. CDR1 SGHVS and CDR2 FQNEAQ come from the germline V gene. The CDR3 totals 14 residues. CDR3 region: CASSFGREISPLHF. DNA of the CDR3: TGTGCCAGCAGCTTCGGCAGGGAGATTTCACCCCTCCACTTT.

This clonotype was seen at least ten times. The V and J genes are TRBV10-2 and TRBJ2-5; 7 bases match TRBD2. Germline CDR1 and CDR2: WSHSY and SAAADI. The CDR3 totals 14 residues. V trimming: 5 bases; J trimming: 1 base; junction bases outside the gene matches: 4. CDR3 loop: CASSSRTSQETQYF. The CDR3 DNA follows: TGCGCCAGCAGTTCCCGGACTAGCCAAGAGACCCAGTACTTC.

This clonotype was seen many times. DNA of the CDR3: TGTGCCAGCAACTACAACGGGAGGGGGAACACTGAAGCTTTCTTT. It specifies CASNYNGRGNTEAFF. The chain joins TRBV2 to TRBJ1-1; a possible D gene is TRBD1 (5 bases). The CDR3 runs 15 residues. The ends were cut back, 7 bases at V and 1 base at J, with 16 bases in the middle. CDR1 and CDR2 (germline): SNHLY, FYNNEI.

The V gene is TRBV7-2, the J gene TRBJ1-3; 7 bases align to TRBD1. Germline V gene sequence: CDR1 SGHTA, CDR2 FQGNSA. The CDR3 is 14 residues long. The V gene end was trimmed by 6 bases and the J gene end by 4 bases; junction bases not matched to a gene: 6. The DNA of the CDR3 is TGTGCCAGCAGAGGAGGGGGCGACGGAAACACCATATATTTT. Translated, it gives CASRGGGDGNTIYF. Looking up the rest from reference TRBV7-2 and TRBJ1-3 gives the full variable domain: GAGVSQSPSNKVTEKGKDVELRCDPISGHTALYWYRQSLGQGLEFLIYFQGNSAPDKSGLPSDRFSAERTGGSVSTLTIQRTQQEDSAVYLCASRGGGDGNTIYFGEGSWLTVV.

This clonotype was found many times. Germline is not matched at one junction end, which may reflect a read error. The CDR3 reads CASSIQRGAQETQYF. For the CDR3, the DNA is TGTGCTAGCAGCATCCAGCGGGGGGCCCAAGAGACCCAGTACTTC. This sequence joins TRBV7-7 and TRBJ2-5; TRBD2 matches at 9 bases. Per germline, CDR1 SSHAT and CDR2 FNYEAQ (reference sequence). This CDR3 contains 15 residues. Variable domain in full (rest from reference TRBV7-7 and TRBJ2-5): GAGVSQSPRYKVTKRGQDVTLRCDPISSHATLYWYQQALGQGPEFLTYFNYEAQPDKSGLPSDRFSAERPEGSISTLTIQRTEQRDSAMYRCASSIQRGAQETQYFGPGTRLLVL.

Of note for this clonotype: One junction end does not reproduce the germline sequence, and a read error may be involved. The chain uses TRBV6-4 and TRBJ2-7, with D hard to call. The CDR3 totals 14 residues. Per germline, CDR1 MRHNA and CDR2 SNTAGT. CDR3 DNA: TGTGCCAGCAGTAACTCCGGGCCTGGCTACGAGCAGTACTTC. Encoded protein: CASSNSGPGYEQYF.

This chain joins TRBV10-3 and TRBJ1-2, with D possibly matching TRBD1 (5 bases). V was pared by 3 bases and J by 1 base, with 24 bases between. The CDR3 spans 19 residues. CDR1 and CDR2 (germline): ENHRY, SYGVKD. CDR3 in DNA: TGTGCCATCAGTGAACAACCCACCCGCGCAGGGACGAGTAACTATGGCTACACCTTC. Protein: CAISEQPTRAGTSNYGYTF.

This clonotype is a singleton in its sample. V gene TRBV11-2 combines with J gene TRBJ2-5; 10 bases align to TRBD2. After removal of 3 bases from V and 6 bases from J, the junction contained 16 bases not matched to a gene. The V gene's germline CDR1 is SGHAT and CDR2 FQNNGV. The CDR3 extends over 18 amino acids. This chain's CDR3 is CASSLGHGSGGHRKTQYF. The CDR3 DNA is TGTGCCAGCAGCTTGGGGCACGGTAGCGGGGGGCATAGAAAGACCCAGTACTTC.

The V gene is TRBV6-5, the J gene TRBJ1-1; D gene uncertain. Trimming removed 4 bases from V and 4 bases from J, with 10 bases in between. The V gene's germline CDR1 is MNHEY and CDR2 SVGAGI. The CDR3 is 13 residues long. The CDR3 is CASSSRTVTEAFF. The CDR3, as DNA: TGTGCCAGCAGTTCCCGGACGGTCACTGAAGCTTTCTTT.

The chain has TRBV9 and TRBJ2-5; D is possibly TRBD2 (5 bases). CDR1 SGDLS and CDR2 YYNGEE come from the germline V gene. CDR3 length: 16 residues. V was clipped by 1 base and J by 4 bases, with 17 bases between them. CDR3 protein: CASSVSTGLGGETQYF. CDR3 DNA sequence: TGTGCCAGCAGCGTATCAACGGGGTTAGGTGGAGAGACCCAGTACTTC.

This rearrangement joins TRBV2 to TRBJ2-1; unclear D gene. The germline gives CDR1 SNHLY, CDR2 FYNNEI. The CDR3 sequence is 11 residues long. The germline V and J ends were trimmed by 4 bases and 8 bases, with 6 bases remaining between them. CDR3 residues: CASSVLDEQFF. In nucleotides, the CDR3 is TGTGCCAGCAGTGTCCTCGATGAGCAGTTCTTC.

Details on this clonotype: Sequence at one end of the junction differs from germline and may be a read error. CDR3 residues: CSVEGGTEASF. DNA of the CDR3: TGCAGCGTTGAAGGGGGCACTGAAGCTTCCTTT. The gene calls are TRBV29-1 and TRBJ1-1; perhaps TRBD1 as D (5 bases). This CDR3 comprises 11 residues. Germline lookup yields CDR1 SQVTM and CDR2 ANQGSEA.

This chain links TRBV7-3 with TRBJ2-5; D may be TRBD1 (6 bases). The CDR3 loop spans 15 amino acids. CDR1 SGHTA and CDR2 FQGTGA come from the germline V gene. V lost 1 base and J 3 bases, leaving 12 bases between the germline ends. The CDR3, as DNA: TGTGCCAGCAGCTTAATAGGGACACGGAAAGAGACCCAGTACTTC. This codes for CASSLIGTRKETQYF. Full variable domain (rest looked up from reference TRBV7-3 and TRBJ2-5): GAGVSQTPSNKVTEKGKYVELRCDPISGHTALYWYRQSLGQGPEFLIYFQGTGAADDSGLPNDRFFAVRPEGSVSTLKIQRTERGDSAVYLCASSLIGTRKETQYFGPGTRLLVL.

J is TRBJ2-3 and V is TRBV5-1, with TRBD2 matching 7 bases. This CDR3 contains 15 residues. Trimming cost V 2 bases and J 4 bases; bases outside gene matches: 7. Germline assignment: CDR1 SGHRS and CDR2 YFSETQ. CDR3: CASSFTGTTPDTQYF. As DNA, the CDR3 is TGCGCCAGCAGCTTCACCGGGACTACACCAGATACGCAGTATTTT.

This chain's CDR3 is CASSFTGFAEKLFF. For the CDR3, the DNA is TGTGCCAGCAGTTTTACAGGGTTTGCTGAAAAACTGTTTTTT. The V call is TRBV27, the J call TRBJ1-4, with D possibly being TRBD1 (6 bases). Between the trimmed V and J ends, which lost 3 bases and 7 bases, there was a span of 12 bases. Per the germline V gene, CDR1 is MNHEY and CDR2 is SMNVEV (reference sequence). This CDR3 contains 14 residues.